Listed here is a single T cell receptor (beta chain). Its antigen is still unknown. Trimming took off 6 bases at V and 4 bases at J, with 12 bases between the two ends. CDR3 size: 14 residues. Germline-derived CDR1 and CDR2 are MNHEY and SVGAGI. The data are from a study of CD4 T cells in relation to SARS-CoV-2 and coronaviruses. Study context: Convalescent donors were aged about 21 to 75, with median about 40 years. General observations from the study: Compared with monoreactive clones, crossreactive clones showed significantly weaker SARS-CoV-2 expansion. Pre-pandemic and post-infection samples never came from the same donor. Culture-expanded clones reflect memory recall rather than primary priming during culture.

Sequenced by immunoSEQ multiplex PCR; TCRdb stores in-frame clones only, minus some. The sample holds about 56,000 clones, 92% seen once. The receptor was isolated from an adult with COVID-19. Sequenced sample: naive CD4+ T cells from PBMCs. Subset: naive CD4+ T cells isolated by negative enrichment. The chain uses TRBV6-5 and TRBJ2-2; unclear D gene. The CDR3 region is CASSPRTSTGELFF. The CDR3 DNA follows: TGTGCCAGCAGCCCCCGGACCTCCACCGGGGAGCTGTTTTTT.